The 17 T cell receptor beta chains in this list originate from one sample, sequenced in a study of T cell repertoires and HLA-DP antigens. Their cognate antigens are unknown. Assay: immunoSEQ multiplex PCR; the TCRdb copy retains only in-frame clones and omits some. The sample has approximately 86,000 clones, around nine tenths seen once. The sample taken for sequencing was CD4+ T cells from PBMCs. Receptors originate from a man aged 50-59 years in good health and CMV-seronegative.

This clone has just a few counts. The chain is built from TRBV5-1 and TRBJ2-3; 9 bases align to TRBD2. V shed 1 base and J 2 bases; nucleotides not matched to a gene: 2. The CDR3 runs to 15 residues. Germline lookup yields CDR1 SGHRS and CDR2 YFSETQ. This CDR3 is CASSLSGRNTDTQYF. CDR3 nucleotides: TGCGCCAGCAGCTTGAGCGGGAGGAACACAGATACGCAGTATTTT.

This sequence joins TRBV7-2 and TRBJ1-5; D remains ambiguous. The germline V gene has CDR1 SGHTA and CDR2 FQGNSA. This CDR3 is 14 amino acids long. Trimming removed 1 base at V and 3 bases at J, with 7 bases between. The CDR3 DNA reads TGTGCCAGCAGCTTAGGAGGTCCCAATCAGCCCCAGCATTTT. Translation: CASSLGGPNQPQHF.

J is TRBJ2-7 and V is TRBV5-5; 12 positions agree with TRBD1. This CDR3 spans 15 amino acids. The J segment lost 7 bases and the V segment lost 9 bases, leaving 14 bases of the junction unmatched. Germline V gene lookup returns CDR1 SGHKS and CDR2 YYEKEE (reference sequence). For the CDR3, the DNA is TGTGCCACCCAACGACCGGGACAGGGGGCGAGGGAGCAGTACTTC. Its protein is CATQRPGQGAREQYF.

This clone came up once. The chain is built from TRBV7-8 and TRBJ2-3; D is uncertain. The germline V gene has CDR1 SGHVS and CDR2 FQNEAQ. V gave up 1 base and J gave up 4 bases, with 3 bases separating them. The CDR3 loop spans 12 amino acids. For the CDR3, the DNA is TGTGCCAGCAGCTTAGGTGCAGATACGCAGTATTTT. The encoded protein is CASSLGADTQYF.

The J gene is TRBJ2-7, the V gene TRBV19; TRBD1 agrees at 9 bases. Germline V lookup: CDR1 LNHDA, CDR2 SQIVND (reference sequence). CDR3 size: 12 residues. J lost 5 bases, V lost 10 bases, and 6 bases had no gene match. The CDR3 loop reads CATGQGTHEQYF. Written as DNA, the CDR3 is TGTGCCACCGGACAGGGGACCCACGAGCAGTACTTC.

The genes are TRBV25-1 and TRBJ2-5; D not resolved. The germline V gene encodes CDR1 MGHDK and CDR2 SYGVNS. Trimming cost V 3 bases and J 7 bases, with 9 bases left between them. This CDR3 has 12 amino acids. The CDR3 spells CASSDWVGTQYF. The CDR3 DNA reads as TGTGCCAGCAGTGACTGGGTTGGGACCCAGTACTTC.

The CDR3 loop is CASSQDAGGYEQYF. The CDR3, as DNA: TGTGCCAGCAGCCAAGATGCAGGGGGCTACGAGCAGTACTTC. The J gene is TRBJ2-7, the V gene TRBV4-2, with TRBD1 matching over 7 bases. Germline assignment: CDR1 LGHNA and CDR2 YNFKEQ. The CDR3 runs to 14 residues. Trimming took 0 bases from V and 3 from J; bases not matched to a gene: 2.

V usage is TRBV6-5 and J usage is TRBJ2-7, with D maybe TRBD2 (6 bases). This CDR3 region has 14 residues. The germline V gene has CDR1 MNHEY and CDR2 SVGAGI. V lost 6 bases, J lost 5 bases, and 17 bases lay in between. DNA for the CDR3: TGTGCCAGCAGGATGGGACTTTGGGGGGACGAGCAGTACTTC. It yields the protein CASRMGLWGDEQYF.

This clone was found once. The rearrangement uses TRBV7-9 and TRBJ1-2; no definite D call. V lost 5 bases to trimming and J lost 8 bases, with 21 bases between them. The germline CDR1 and CDR2 sequences are SEHNR and FQNEAQ (reference sequence). The CDR3 is made up of 15 amino acids. The CDR3 sequence is CASSDASGPYLGYTF. The CDR3 DNA reads as TGTGCCAGCAGCGATGCGTCCGGGCCGTATCTGGGCTACACCTTC. Variable domain in full (rest from reference TRBV7-9 and TRBJ1-2): DTGVSQNPRHKITKRGQNVTFRCDPISEHNRLYWYRQTLGQGPEFLTYFQNEAQLEKSRLLSDRFSAERPKGSFSTLEIQRTEQGDSAMYLCASSDASGPYLGYTFGSGTRLTVV.

V is TRBV30 and J is TRBJ2-2; a possible D gene is TRBD1 (6 bases). V was shortened by 3 bases and J by 5 bases, with 10 bases between the two germline ends. This CDR3 spans 13 amino acids. Germline values: CDR1 GTSNPN, CDR2 SVGIG (reference sequence). DNA for the CDR3: TGTGCCTGGAGCTCAACAGGGACCGGGGAGCTGTTTTTT. Translation: CAWSSTGTGELFF.

The rearrangement uses TRBV4-3 and TRBJ2-7; D is possibly TRBD1 (6 bases). V lost 2 bases, J lost 3 bases, and 11 bases lay in between. The CDR3 length is 14 residues. CDR1 and CDR2 (germline): LGHNA, YSLEER. The CDR3, as DNA: TGCGCCAGCAGCCAACTGGTCAGGGGCTACGAGCAGTACTTC. Its protein product is CASSQLVRGYEQYF.

V gene TRBV5-1 combines with J gene TRBJ2-5; 8 bases are a match to TRBD2. The J call is in doubt because the DNA end fits TRBJ2-7 better. Germline V gene lookup returns CDR1 SGHRS and CDR2 YFSETQ. The CDR3 is made up of 15 amino acids. The CDR3 bases are TGCGCCAGCAGCCCCCGGGCGGGAGGACGGTACGAGCAGTACTTC. This gives the protein CASSPRAGGRYEQYF.

This rearrangement joins TRBV6-5 to TRBJ2-1; TRBD2 aligns across 10 bases. With V trimmed by 2 bases and J by 8 bases, 9 bases remained unmatched. Germline CDR1 is MNHEY and CDR2 is SVGAGI. The CDR3 has 16 amino acids. In DNA form, the CDR3 reads TGTGCCAGCAGTTACGAGAGCGGGAGGGATTGGGATGAGCAGTTCTTC. Encoded protein: CASSYESGRDWDEQFF.

CDR3 DNA: TGTGCCAGCAGCTTGGAAGGGGCGGATCAGCCCCAGCATTTT. It yields the protein CASSLEGADQPQHF. The chain recombines TRBV5-4 with TRBJ1-5; maybe TRBD1 (5 bases). This CDR3 comprises 14 residues. The germline V gene has CDR1 SGHNT and CDR2 YYREEE (reference sequence). V lost 0 bases, J lost 5 bases, and 9 bases lay in between.

The rearrangement uses TRBV18 and TRBJ1-1; no clear D gene. In germline, CDR1 is KGHSH, CDR2 LQKENI. The V and J ends lost 6 bases and 14 bases respectively, with 19 bases between them. CDR3 length: 12 residues. The CDR3 sequence: CASSLRTVSLFF. The CDR3, as DNA: TGTGCCAGCTCGCTACGAACCGTCTCTCTCTTCTTT.

The chain recombines TRBV20-1 with TRBJ2-5; maybe TRBD1 (6 bases). This CDR3 spans 11 amino acids. The germline V gene has CDR1 DFQATT and CDR2 SNEGSKA (reference sequence). Deletions cut 4 bases from V and 5 bases from J, with 8 bases between. The CDR3 reads CSATRGETQYF. CDR3 nucleotides: TGCAGTGCTACCAGGGGCGAGACCCAGTACTTC.

The chain uses TRBV30 and TRBJ2-3; no clear D. CDR1 is GTSNPN and CDR2 is SVGIG in the germline V gene (reference sequence). The CDR3 has 11 amino acids. V was shortened by 1 base and J by 6 bases, with 5 bases between the two germline ends. The CDR3 protein is CAWSGSDTQYF. The CDR3 DNA reads TGTGCCTGGAGTGGCTCCGATACGCAGTATTTT.